These 17 T cell receptor beta chains share one sample of origin, sequenced in a study of T cell responses to AZD1222 COVID-19 vaccine. Clones were sequenced by immunoSEQ multiplex PCR, and TCRdb holds only the in-frame ones, with some missing. This repertoire shows roughly 180,000 clones, 91% found once; its top ten account for under 2%. The sequencing here drew on peripheral blood, taken 28 days after the second AZD1222 dose. Every receptor here comes from an adult who received the AZD1222 COVID-19 vaccine.

The rearrangement uses TRBV7-9 and TRBJ1-4, with TRBD1 as a possible D gene (5 bases). The V gene lost 3 bases and the J gene lost 8 bases, with 16 bases spanning the gap. CDR1 SEHNR and CDR2 FQNEAQ come from the germline V gene (reference sequence). CDR3 size: 15 residues. CDR3 amino acids: CASSFLGGKGEKLFF. CDR3 coding DNA: TGTGCCAGCAGCTTCCTTGGTGGGAAGGGGGAAAAACTGTTTTTT.

V gene TRBV11-2 combines with J gene TRBJ1-1, with a tentative D call TRBD1 (5 bases). In germline, CDR1 is SGHAT, CDR2 FQNNGV. The V end was cut by 7 bases, the J end by 3 bases, with 15 bases between. There are 14 residues in the CDR3. The CDR3: CASTSGLGHTEAFF. Here the CDR3 DNA reads TGTGCCAGCACCTCAGGGTTGGGGCACACTGAAGCTTTCTTT. Drawing the rest from reference TRBV11-2 and TRBJ1-1, the complete variable domain is EAGVAQSPRYKIIEKRQSVAFWCNPISGHATLYWYQQILGQGPKLLIQFQNNGVVDDSQLPKDRFSAERLKGVDSTLKIQPAKLEDSAVYLCASTSGLGHTEAFFGQGTRLTVV.

Here the CDR3 reads CASKSPGEGASTEAFF. The CDR3 DNA follows: TGTGCCAGCAAGTCACCAGGGGAAGGGGCTAGCACTGAAGCTTTCTTT. The rearrangement joins TRBV25-1 to TRBJ1-1; tentatively, D is TRBD1 (6 bases). V was cut by 7 bases and J by 4 bases, with 22 bases left in between. The V gene's germline CDR1 is MGHDK and CDR2 SYGVNS. The CDR3 length is 16 residues.

V and J are TRBV29-1 and TRBJ1-1, with a possible D match to TRBD1 (5 bases). This CDR3 is built from 14 residues. Trimming left V 4 bases short and J 2 bases short, with 14 bases between. Germline CDR1 reads SQVTM; CDR2 reads ANQGSEA. Here the CDR3 DNA reads TGCAGCGTTGGTCGCGCAGGGTTAAACACTGAAGCTTTCTTT. This encodes CSVGRAGLNTEAFF.

V usage is TRBV5-1 and J usage is TRBJ2-3; 7 positions match TRBD2. Trimming removed 5 bases from V and 2 bases from J; junction bases left unmatched: 8. The CDR3 is made up of 15 amino acids. The germline CDR1 and CDR2 sequences are SGHRS and YFSETQ. The chain's CDR3 is CASRHRDYYTDTQYF. The CDR3, as DNA: TGCGCCAGCAGACACCGGGACTACTACACAGATACGCAGTATTTT.

The chain employs TRBV3-1 (or the pseudogene TRBV3-2) and TRBJ1-3; maybe TRBD1 (5 bases). The CDR3 spans 15 residues. Between the trimmed V and J ends, which lost 5 bases and 2 bases, there was a span of 13 bases. Germline-derived CDR1 and CDR2 are LGHDT and YNNKEL (reference sequence). The CDR3 loop is CASSFPQGPGNTIYF. CDR3 bases: TGTGCCAGCAGCTTCCCCCAGGGACCTGGAAACACCATATATTTT.

The J gene is TRBJ2-1, the V gene TRBV6-1; 7 positions agree with TRBD2. Germline CDR1 reads MNHNS; CDR2 reads SASEGT. This CDR3 has 15 residues. V was clipped by 1 base and J by 7 bases; unmatched bases: 7. CDR3 loop: CASSEEGAGRNEQFF. In DNA, the CDR3 is TGTGCCAGCAGTGAAGAGGGAGCGGGACGGAATGAGCAGTTCTTC.

The chain joins TRBV5-4 to TRBJ2-1; TRBD1 or TRBD2 may be the D gene (5 bases each). The germline V and J ends were trimmed by 4 bases and 6 bases, with 17 bases remaining between them. This CDR3 is built from 15 residues. Per germline, CDR1 SGHNT and CDR2 YYREEE (reference sequence). The CDR3 spells CASSMGPAVGNEQFF. As DNA, the CDR3 is TGTGCCAGCAGCATGGGACCGGCTGTAGGCAATGAGCAGTTCTTC.

The rearrangement links TRBV5-6 to TRBJ1-1; D gene ambiguous. The length of the CDR3 is 12 residues. Germline V lookup: CDR1 SGHDT, CDR2 YYEEEE. Trimming pared 2 bases from V and 5 bases from J, leaving 7 bases between. The CDR3 coding sequence is TGTGCCAGCAGCTTAAGTTTGACTGAAGCTTTCTTT. Protein sequence: CASSLSLTEAFF.

The chain links TRBV12-5 to TRBJ2-7, with a possible D match to TRBD1 (6 bases). CDR1 and CDR2 (germline): LGHNT, FRNRAP. Trimming removed 1 base at V and 0 bases at J, with 10 bases between. The length of the CDR3 is 15 residues. The CDR3 DNA sequence: TGTGCTAGTGGTTTGGCCCCGGACAGCTCCTACGAGCAGTACTTC. Amino acids: CASGLAPDSSYEQYF.

This chain joins TRBV5-4 and TRBJ1-6; possibly TRBD1 for D (5 bases). V lost 5 bases and J 9 bases, leaving 18 bases between the germline ends. The CDR3 contains 15 residues. CDR1 and CDR2 (germline): SGHNT, YYREEE (reference sequence). The CDR3 bases are TGTGCCAGCAGGGATCGGGGCCAGGGAAGTTCACCCCTCCACTTT. This gives the protein CASRDRGQGSSPLHF.

The V call is TRBV4-2, the J call TRBJ2-1; 8 nucleotides match TRBD2. In germline, CDR1 is LGHNA, CDR2 YNFKEQ. J lost 5 bases, V lost 3 bases, and 3 bases had no gene match. There are 14 residues in the CDR3. The CDR3 DNA sequence: TGTGCCAGCAGCCAGGCGGGGGGAAACAATGAGCAGTTCTTC. This gives the protein CASSQAGGNNEQFF.

The chain links TRBV19 to TRBJ2-3; TRBD2 matches at 9 bases. The V and J ends lost 7 bases and 2 bases, in that order; junction bases with no gene match: 7. In germline, CDR1 is LNHDA, CDR2 SQIVND (reference sequence). This CDR3 spans 15 amino acids. The CDR3 here is CASKRLADNTDTQYF. The CDR3 nucleotides read TGTGCCAGTAAACGACTAGCGGATAACACAGATACGCAGTATTTT.

The CDR3 DNA follows: TGCGCCAGCAGCCAGTCTCTACTTGGGGTGAACACTGAAGCTTTCTTT. Protein product: CASSQSLLGVNTEAFF. The rearrangement uses TRBV4-1 and TRBJ1-1; D remains ambiguous. This CDR3 contains 16 residues. The germline V gene has CDR1 MGHRA and CDR2 YSYEKL. Between the trimmed V and J ends, which lost 3 bases and 0 bases, there was a span of 14 bases.

The J gene is TRBJ2-7, the V gene TRBV15; 7 bases agree with TRBD1. The CDR3 contains 15 residues. The germline V gene encodes CDR1 LNHNV and CDR2 YYDKDF (reference sequence). The V and J ends lost 3 bases and 2 bases, in that order; junction bases with no gene match: 7. The CDR3 protein is CATSSDRDRAYEQYF. The CDR3 region has the DNA TGTGCCACCAGCAGCGACAGGGATCGGGCCTACGAGCAGTACTTC.

This chain joins TRBV6-5 and TRBJ1-2, with 7 bases aligning to TRBD1. The CDR3 spans 15 residues. The V and J ends lost 7 bases and 7 bases, in that order; junction bases with no gene match: 15. CDR1 is MNHEY, CDR2 SVGAGI, per germline. DNA for the CDR3: TGTGCCAGCACCCCTACAGGGGACCCTCTTCTTGGCTACACCTTC. This sequence encodes CASTPTGDPLLGYTF.

V and J are TRBV19 and TRBJ1-2, with D maybe TRBD1 (6 bases). Trimming shortened V by 5 bases and J by 5 bases, and 15 bases separated the two germline ends. Germline CDR1 and CDR2: LNHDA and SQIVND (reference sequence). CDR3 length: 14 amino acids. CDR3 amino acids: CASSGLGGAYGYTF. CDR3 bases: TGTGCCAGTAGTGGCCTGGGGGGCGCTTATGGCTACACCTTC.